A selection of T cell receptor beta chains follows, all from one sample in a study of cytomegalovirus exposure and HLA in healthy donors. Assay: immunoSEQ multiplex PCR; the TCRdb copy retains only in-frame clones and omits some. The repertoire has 110,000 to 150,000 clones, roughly 68% of them found once; the top ten carry about 4.7%. The sample comprised PBMCs. The receptors derive from a man aged 55 to 70 in good health and CMV-seronegative. Each CDR3 is given with its conserved first and last residue.

>TRBV6-5
CASSQQLGEPQHF
>TRBV7-9
CASTFGRQIFYGYTF
>TRBV4-3
CASSRGTEAFF
>TRBV7-6
CASSSPRERGAEQYF
>TRBV7-2
CASSLVGSGQAYEQYF
>TRBV6-4
CASSPGSGSQPQHF
>TRBV7-9
CASSLAFGQGFSYEQYF
>TRBV5-1
CASRAGTGGYQPQHF
>TRBV5-1
CASSLAGGGYTF
>TRBV5-4
CASSFETGNTIYF
>TRBV5-1
CASSPVRDRVNTEAFF